These 10 T cell receptor beta chains were sequenced from one sample in a study of T cell responses to AZD1222 COVID-19 vaccine. Profiling relied on immunoSEQ multiplex PCR, and the TCRdb table lists in-frame clones only, not all of them. Of roughly 120,000 clones listed, over 75% are singletons. The specimen was peripheral blood, collected on day 0 of MenACWY control vaccination. Receptor source: an adult in good health.

This chain uses TRBV5-8 with TRBJ2-7, with 9 bases aligning to TRBD2. The CDR3 sequence is 19 residues long. Germline V gene sequence: CDR1 SGHTS, CDR2 YDEGEE. After removal of 1 base from V and 2 bases from J, the junction contained 16 bases not matched to a gene. CDR3 in DNA: TGTGCCAGCAGCTTGCCCCCCCATATAACTAGCGGGCGGACCTACGAGCAGTACTTC. Protein: CASSLPPHITSGRTYEQYF.

In DNA, the CDR3 is TGTGCCAGCAGTTACAACAGGAAGAACACTGAAGCTTTCTTT. Its protein product is CASSYNRKNTEAFF. This rearrangement joins TRBV6-5 to TRBJ1-1; possible D gene TRBD1, 5 bases. Germline CDR1 is MNHEY and CDR2 is SVGAGI. V dropped 2 bases and J dropped 1 base, with 8 bases sitting between them. The CDR3 consists of 14 residues.

This clone was found a few times. The sample holds other DNA sequences that translate to the same CDR3. V and J are TRBV7-2 and TRBJ1-2; TRBD1 aligns across 7 bases. This CDR3 has 14 amino acids. V was pared by 1 base and J by 1 base, with 0 bases of the junction left unmatched. From germline, CDR1 is SGHTA and CDR2 FQGNSA. The CDR3 DNA reads TGTGCCAGCAGCTTAGACAGGGGTAACTATGGCTACACCTTC. Its protein product is CASSLDRGNYGYTF.

The chain links TRBV4-3 to TRBJ1-1; D is uncertain. Germline V CDR1 and CDR2: LGHNA, YSLEER. Between the trimmed V and J ends, which lost 0 bases and 1 base, there was a span of 9 bases. This CDR3 comprises 15 residues. Here the CDR3 reads CASSQDFIGNTEAFF. The CDR3 DNA sequence: TGCGCCAGCAGCCAAGATTTTATTGGGAACACTGAAGCTTTCTTT.

The chain links TRBV5-5 to TRBJ2-1; the match to TRBD2 covers 14 bases. The CDR3 spans 16 residues. Per germline, CDR1 SGHKS and CDR2 YYEKEE (reference sequence). Trimming at V came to 4 bases and at J to 6 bases, leaving 6 bases not matched to a gene. As DNA, the CDR3 is TGTGCCAGCAGCGGCTGGACTAGCGGGGGGCCCAATGAGCAGTTCTTC. This translates into CASSGWTSGGPNEQFF.

J is TRBJ1-5 and V is TRBV5-6; no reliable D call. The CDR3 totals 15 residues. Germline assignment: CDR1 SGHDT and CDR2 YYEEEE. With 1 base removed from V and 3 bases from J, the gap between germline ends came to 11 bases. In DNA, the CDR3 is TGTGCCAGCAGCTTGTACGGATACGACAATCAGCCCCAGCATTTT. It yields the protein CASSLYGYDNQPQHF.

This chain uses TRBV18 with TRBJ1-2; D is possibly TRBD1 (6 bases). Trimming removed 3 bases at V and 1 base at J, with 12 bases between. The CDR3 length is 15 residues. The germline CDR1 and CDR2 sequences are KGHSH and LQKENI. For the CDR3, the DNA is TGTGCCAGCTCACCGACGGGACAACATAACTATGGCTACACCTTC. This gives the protein CASSPTGQHNYGYTF.

The chain joins TRBV4-2 to TRBJ1-6; D uncertain. The CDR3 has 14 amino acids. CDR1 and CDR2 (germline): LGHNA, YNFKEQ. V gave up 6 bases and J gave up 6 bases, with 12 bases separating them. CDR3: CASRRAPGNSPLHF. The CDR3 DNA reads TGTGCCAGCAGGAGGGCGCCGGGTAATTCACCCCTCCACTTT.

V is TRBV18 and J is TRBJ2-2, with D uncertain. This CDR3 is 15 amino acids long. Deletions cut 1 base from V and 2 bases from J, with 8 bases between. Germline lookup yields CDR1 KGHSH and CDR2 LQKENI. Written as DNA, the CDR3 is TGTGCCAGCTCACCACGCTCGGCTAACACCGGGGAGCTGTTTTTT. This translates into CASSPRSANTGELFF. The whole variable domain, filled in from reference TRBV18 and TRBJ2-2, reads NAGVMQNPRHLVRRRGQEARLRCSPMKGHSHVYWYRQLPEEGLKFMVYLQKENIIDESGMPKERFSAEFPKEGPSILRIQQVVRGDSAAYFCASSPRSANTGELFFGEGSRLTVL.

V is TRBV20-1 and J is TRBJ2-7; TRBD2 matches at 7 bases. Unmatched junction bases numbered 10, after V lost 3 bases and J lost 2 bases. The germline CDR1 and CDR2 sequences are DFQATT and SNEGSKA (reference sequence). CDR3 size: 15 residues. The CDR3 nucleotides are TGCAGTGCTAGTGGAAGCGGGGAGACGACCTACGAGCAGTACTTC. It specifies CSASGSGETTYEQYF.